What follows are 7 T cell receptor beta chains derived from one specimen sequenced in a study of vaccination effects on CD4 cells after COVID-19. The authors isolated CD4+ T cells after 10 days of culture. Some clones are missing from TCRdb's copy, which holds only in-frame ones; the method was immunoSEQ multiplex PCR. The sample records 45,000 or so clones, around 70% being singletons. Their specific antigens are unknown. The input for sequencing was CD4+ T cells from PBMCs cultured without peptide, taken before COVID-19 vaccination. These receptors were obtained from a human donor who had a prior SARS-CoV-2 infection.

The genes are TRBV19 and TRBJ1-4; 7 bases are a match to TRBD1. CDR1 is LNHDA and CDR2 is SQIVND in the germline V gene (reference sequence). Trimming at V came to 4 bases and at J to 4 bases, leaving 6 bases not matched to a gene. The CDR3 sequence is 15 residues long. The CDR3 reads CASSRLQGSNEKLFF. The CDR3 DNA reads as TGTGCCAGTAGTAGGTTACAGGGGAGTAATGAAAAACTGTTTTTT.

This clone has only a few counts. The chain employs TRBV3-1 (or the pseudogene TRBV3-2) and TRBJ2-5, with 7 bases fitting TRBD1. Germline V CDR1 and CDR2: LGHDT, YNNKEL (reference sequence). The CDR3 consists of 16 residues. Trimming removed 3 bases from V and 4 bases from J; junction bases left unmatched: 11. The CDR3 DNA is TGTGCCAGCAGCCAGTTCGGGAAGCGACAGGGAGAGACCCAGTACTTC. Translation: CASSQFGKRQGETQYF.

V and J are TRBV3-1 (or the pseudogene TRBV3-2) and TRBJ2-7; the D gene is possibly TRBD1 (7 bases). The ends were cut back, 4 bases at V and 0 bases at J, with 22 bases in the middle. Germline CDR1 reads LGHDT; CDR2 reads YNNKEL (reference sequence). This CDR3 has 18 residues. The chain's CDR3 is CASSPTGSVWRDSYEQYF. Here the CDR3 DNA reads TGTGCCAGCAGCCCGACAGGGTCGGTTTGGAGGGACTCCTACGAGCAGTACTTC.

The chain combines TRBV29-1 with TRBJ2-5, with 9 bases aligning to TRBD2. CDR1 and CDR2 from the germline V gene are SQVTM and ANQGSEA. Trimming took 4 bases from V and 4 from J; bases not matched to a gene: 1. The CDR3 loop spans 12 amino acids. The CDR3 is CSVGGGGETQYF. The CDR3 bases are TGCAGCGTTGGCGGGGGGGGAGAGACCCAGTACTTC.

The rearrangement links TRBV5-1 to TRBJ1-3; maybe TRBD1 (6 bases). Looked up from germline, CDR1 is SGHRS and CDR2 is YFSETQ. The CDR3 loop spans 16 amino acids. V lost 4 bases, J lost 0 bases, and 14 bases lay in between. In nucleotides, the CDR3 is TGCGCCAGCAGCAGCGAGGGGGGGTACTCTGGAAACACCATATATTTT. Protein sequence: CASSSEGGYSGNTIYF.

This clone has a handful of counts. The chain recombines TRBV18 with TRBJ2-5; the D gene is possibly TRBD2 (6 bases). The CDR3 runs 13 residues. The germline CDR1 and CDR2 sequences are KGHSH and LQKENI. The V and J ends lost 2 bases and 2 bases respectively, with 6 bases between them. CDR3 sequence reads: CASSPGTQETQYF. The CDR3 bases are TGTGCCAGCTCACCAGGGACTCAAGAGACCCAGTACTTC.

This sequence joins TRBV5-4 and TRBJ1-1; D gene unclear. The germline CDR1 and CDR2 sequences are SGHNT and YYREEE (reference sequence). Trimming removed 2 bases from V and 4 bases from J, with 6 bases in between. This CDR3 is built from 12 residues. For the CDR3, the DNA is TGTGCCAGCAGCTTTAAGGGCACTGAAGCTTTCTTT. Translated: CASSFKGTEAFF.